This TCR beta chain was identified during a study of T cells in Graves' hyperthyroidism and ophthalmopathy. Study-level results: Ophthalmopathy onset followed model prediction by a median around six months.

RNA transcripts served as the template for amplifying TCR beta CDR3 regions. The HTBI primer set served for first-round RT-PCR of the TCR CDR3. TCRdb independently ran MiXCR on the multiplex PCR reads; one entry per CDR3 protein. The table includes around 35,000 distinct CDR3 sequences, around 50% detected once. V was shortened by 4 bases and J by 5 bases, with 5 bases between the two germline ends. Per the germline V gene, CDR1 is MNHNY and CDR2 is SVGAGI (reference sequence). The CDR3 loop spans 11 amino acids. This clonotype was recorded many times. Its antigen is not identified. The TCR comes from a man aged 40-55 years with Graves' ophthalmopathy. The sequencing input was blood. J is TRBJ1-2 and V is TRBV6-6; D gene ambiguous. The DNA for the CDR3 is TGTGCCAGCAGTTCTGCGTATGGCTACACCTTC. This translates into CASSSAYGYTF.